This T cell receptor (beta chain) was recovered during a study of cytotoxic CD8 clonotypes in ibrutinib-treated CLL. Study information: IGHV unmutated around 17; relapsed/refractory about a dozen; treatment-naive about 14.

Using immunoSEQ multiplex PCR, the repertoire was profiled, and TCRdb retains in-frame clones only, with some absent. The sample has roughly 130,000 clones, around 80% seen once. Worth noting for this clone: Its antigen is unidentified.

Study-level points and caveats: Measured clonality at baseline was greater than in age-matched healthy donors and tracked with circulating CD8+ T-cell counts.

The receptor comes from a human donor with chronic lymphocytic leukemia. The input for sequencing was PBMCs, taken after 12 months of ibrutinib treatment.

The CDR3 sequence is CASTHWTGRNTEAFF. The CDR3, as DNA: TGTGCCAGCACTCATTGGACAGGGCGGAACACTGAAGCTTTCTTT. The rearrangement links TRBV27 to TRBJ1-1; 8 positions agree with TRBD1. CDR3 length: 15 amino acids. Germline-derived CDR1 and CDR2 are MNHEY and SMNVEV (reference sequence). V lost 7 bases and J lost 1; bases outside the gene matches: 8.